The clone carrying this T cell receptor (beta chain) is a singleton in its sample. Its matching antigen is unknown. The V end lost 6 bases, the J end lost 6 bases, and 14 bases lay between the germline ends. The CDR3 runs 12 residues. Germline CDR1 reads DFQATT; CDR2 reads SNEGSKA (reference sequence). TCRdb processed the 5' RACE reads anew with MiXCR; each CDR3 protein has one entry. The sample includes about 160,000 distinct CDR3 sequences, 40% to 50% seen only once; the top ten take 12% to 15%. The sample originates from a study of CD8 T cells in ankylosing spondylitis. Study-wide results and caveats: A TCR beta motif of eight highly homologous variants appeared characteristic of ankylosing spondylitis blood. Some motif variants were previously reported in reactive arthritis synovial fluid and blood.

The TCR originated in a male donor with ankylosing spondylitis. Material: synovial fluid, either unsorted or a sorted T cell fraction (not recorded which). The chain has TRBV20-1 and TRBJ1-1, with D possibly TRBD1 on 5 matching bases. The CDR3: CSAKEGGAEAFF. The CDR3 nucleotides are TGCAGTGCGAAAGAGGGAGGGGCTGAAGCTTTCTTT.